Each of the 19 T cell receptor beta chains below was sequenced from the same sample in a study of cytomegalovirus exposure and HLA in healthy donors (dated by TCRdb to 2016 to 2017). Library preparation used the immunoSEQ multiplex PCR assay. This immuneACCESS table, as held by TCRdb, lists in-frame sequences with V and J called but not all clones. Of the missing ones, under half trace to an unresolved V gene in checked studies; the others have no known cause. This sample comprises 130,000 to 150,000 clones, around 89% of them detected only once. The biggest ten clones account for 6.2% of the sample. Sequenced sample: PBMCs. The source is a woman aged 25 to 45 in good health and CMV-seropositive.

The chain joins TRBV27 to TRBJ1-1; perhaps TRBD1 as D (6 bases). CDR3 length equals 14 residues. V was shortened by 2 bases and J by 9 bases, with 16 bases between the two germline ends. CDR1 and CDR2 (germline): MNHEY, SMNVEV (reference sequence). The CDR3: CASSLDRNGRKAFF. CDR3 sequence (DNA): TGTGCCAGCAGTTTAGACAGGAATGGTCGGAAAGCTTTCTTT.

This clone was recorded many times. The CDR3 protein is CASSPGAVKYEQYF. In DNA form, the CDR3 reads TGTGCCAGCAGTCCAGGGGCGGTTAAGTACGAGCAGTACTTC. The chain couples TRBV6-5 to TRBJ2-7, with D perhaps matching TRBD1 (6 bases). Between the trimmed V and J ends, which lost 5 bases and 4 bases, there was a span of 15 bases. The CDR3 is made up of 14 amino acids. Per the germline V gene, CDR1 is MNHEY and CDR2 is SVGAGI.

The J gene is TRBJ1-2, the V gene TRBV28; D is unclear. The CDR3 runs 14 residues. Germline-derived CDR1 and CDR2 are MDHEN and SYDVKM. V was cut by 5 bases and J by 8 bases, with 18 bases left in between. The CDR3 is CASSPGSTNGGYTF. The CDR3 DNA follows: TGTGCCAGCAGTCCCGGGTCTACCAACGGGGGCTACACCTTC.

This rearrangement joins TRBV29-1 to TRBJ1-1, with 9 positions matching TRBD1. After removal of 7 bases from V and 1 base from J, the junction contained 4 bases not matched to a gene. Germline assignment: CDR1 SQVTM and CDR2 ANQGSEA. CDR3 length: 13 amino acids. The CDR3 reads CSAPGQGNTEAFF. The CDR3 nucleotides are TGCAGCGCACCGGGACAGGGGAACACTGAAGCTTTCTTT.

This clone was seen a handful of times. V and J are TRBV6-1 and TRBJ1-1, with D unclear. Trimming pared 10 bases from V and 4 bases from J, leaving 19 bases between. CDR1 and CDR2 (germline): MNHNS, SASEGT. The CDR3 totals 14 residues. The CDR3 loop is CATSRDIGFTEAFF. Here the CDR3 DNA reads TGTGCCACCTCCCGGGATATCGGGTTCACTGAAGCTTTCTTT.

The rearrangement uses TRBV28 and TRBJ1-2; the D is unclear. The CDR3 covers 13 residues. The V end lost 0 bases, the J end lost 8 bases, and 10 bases lay between the germline ends. CDR1 is MDHEN, CDR2 SYDVKM, per germline. The CDR3: CASSLWQEDGYTF. The CDR3 DNA reads TGTGCCAGCAGTTTATGGCAGGAGGACGGCTACACCTTC.

The chain combines TRBV27 with TRBJ2-3; D perhaps matches TRBD1 (5 bases). This CDR3 has 16 residues. Trimming took off 2 bases at V and 2 bases at J, with 14 bases between the two ends. CDR1 is MNHEY and CDR2 is SMNVEV in the germline V gene (reference sequence). CDR3 coding DNA: TGTGCCAGCAGTTTAAGTGGGGCCGAACCCACAGATACGCAGTATTTT. Amino acid sequence: CASSLSGAEPTDTQYF.

This chain uses TRBV7-8 with TRBJ2-7; maybe TRBD2 (6 bases). CDR3 size: 14 residues. The germline V gene has CDR1 SGHVS and CDR2 FQNEAQ. The ends were cut back, 1 base at V and 3 bases at J, with 10 bases in the middle. The CDR3 nucleotides read TGTGCCAGCAGCTTAGGCAGGGAGGTCTACGAGCAGTACTTC. Protein product: CASSLGREVYEQYF.

The chain is built from TRBV4-1 and TRBJ1-5; D is ambiguous. V lost 2 bases and J 7 bases, leaving 9 bases between the germline ends. This CDR3 is built from 13 residues. The germline CDR1 and CDR2 sequences are MGHRA and YSYEKL. CDR3 amino acids: CASSQFPGQPQHF. CDR3 DNA: TGCGCCAGCAGCCAATTCCCGGGACAGCCCCAGCATTTT.

The V and J genes are TRBV2 and TRBJ2-6; D might be TRBD1 (6 bases). Trimming took 6 bases from V and 7 from J, leaving 16 bases between them. Germline CDR1 SNHLY, CDR2 FYNNEI. The CDR3 sequence is 15 residues long. CDR3 loop: CASRAGTSTANVLTF. DNA of the CDR3: TGTGCCAGCAGGGCCGGGACATCGACAGCCAACGTCCTGACTTTC.

The rearrangement uses TRBV28 and TRBJ1-4; no firm D call. V was pared by 5 bases and J by 0 bases, with 13 bases between. This CDR3 has 16 residues. Germline V gives CDR1 MDHEN, CDR2 SYDVKM. CDR3 sequence: CASSPGIQATNEKLFF. CDR3 in DNA: TGTGCCAGCAGTCCCGGGATCCAGGCAACTAATGAAAAACTGTTTTTT.

The sample holds a few counts of this clone. The chain carries TRBV4-1 and TRBJ2-7; TRBD1 agrees at 9 bases. The junction had 10 bases not matched to a gene; V was cut back by 5 bases and J by 2 bases. This CDR3 has 16 residues. Germline CDR1 and CDR2: MGHRA and YSYEKL. CDR3 sequence reads: CASSSSTGQGTYEQYF. CDR3 nucleotides: TGCGCCAGCAGCTCAAGCACAGGACAGGGGACCTACGAGCAGTACTTC.

CDR3 bases: TGCGCCAGCAGCTATCTAGCGGGCCCTTACGAGCAGTACTTC. This translates into CASSYLAGPYEQYF. V is TRBV5-1 and J is TRBJ2-7; 8 bases are a match to TRBD2. There are 14 residues in the CDR3. CDR1 SGHRS and CDR2 YFSETQ come from the germline V gene. V shed 3 bases and J 4 bases; nucleotides not matched to a gene: 6.

The CDR3 bases are TGTGCCAGCAGTGGACCCCTCCGGGAAGGTGAGCAGTTCTTC. It specifies CASSGPLREGEQFF. The chain couples TRBV2 to TRBJ2-1; D possibly corresponds to TRBD2 (5 bases). The CDR3 spans 14 residues. CDR1 is SNHLY and CDR2 is FYNNEI in the germline V gene. Trimming stripped 4 bases from V and 9 bases from J, with 16 bases between.

The J gene is TRBJ2-4, the V gene TRBV19; 8 positions agree with TRBD1. The CDR3 totals 16 residues. CDR1 is LNHDA, CDR2 SQIVND, per germline (reference sequence). Trimming took 8 bases from V and 1 from J; bases not matched to a gene: 10. This CDR3 reads CASANPGGAAKNIQYF. The CDR3 bases are TGTGCCAGTGCCAACCCAGGGGGCGCGGCCAAAAACATTCAGTACTTC.

Points on this clone: One end of the junction is discordant with germline, which a read error may explain. The same CDR3 is also encoded by other DNA sequences in this sample. The V gene is TRBV29-1, the J gene TRBJ1-1; TRBD1 matches at 10 bases. The CDR3 runs 15 residues. The germline V gene has CDR1 SQVTM and CDR2 ANQGSEA. CDR3 sequence reads: CSVVDRGGMNTEAFF. The DNA for the CDR3 is TGCAGCGTGGTGGACAGGGGGGGAATGAATACTGAAGCTTTCTTT.

The chain is built from TRBV10-3 and TRBJ1-2, with 8 bases that match TRBD1. The CDR3 runs to 17 residues. V lost 8 bases to trimming and J lost 4 bases; unmatched junction nucleotides: 18. From germline, CDR1 is ENHRY and CDR2 SYGVKD. CDR3 amino acids: CAIGPPPTGVPLYGYTF. DNA of the CDR3: TGTGCCATCGGCCCCCCGCCGACAGGGGTTCCCCTCTATGGCTACACCTTC.

This chain connects TRBV28 to TRBJ1-5; 10 bases line up with TRBD1. Germline V lookup: CDR1 MDHEN, CDR2 SYDVKM. The junction had 13 bases not matched to a gene; V was cut back by 7 bases and J by 4 bases. The CDR3 has 17 amino acids. This CDR3 reads CASTSSGGTGVNQPQHF. The CDR3 DNA reads TGTGCCAGCACCTCATCGGGAGGGACAGGGGTAAATCAGCCCCAGCATTTT.

This chain uses TRBV6-1 with TRBJ2-1; the D is unclear. The CDR3 has 15 amino acids. Trimming removed 3 bases from V and 0 bases from J, with 9 bases in between. The germline gives CDR1 MNHNS, CDR2 SASEGT. In DNA form, the CDR3 reads TGTGCCAGCAGTGACGCCTTTAGCTCCTACAATGAGCAGTTCTTC. Its translation is CASSDAFSSYNEQFF.